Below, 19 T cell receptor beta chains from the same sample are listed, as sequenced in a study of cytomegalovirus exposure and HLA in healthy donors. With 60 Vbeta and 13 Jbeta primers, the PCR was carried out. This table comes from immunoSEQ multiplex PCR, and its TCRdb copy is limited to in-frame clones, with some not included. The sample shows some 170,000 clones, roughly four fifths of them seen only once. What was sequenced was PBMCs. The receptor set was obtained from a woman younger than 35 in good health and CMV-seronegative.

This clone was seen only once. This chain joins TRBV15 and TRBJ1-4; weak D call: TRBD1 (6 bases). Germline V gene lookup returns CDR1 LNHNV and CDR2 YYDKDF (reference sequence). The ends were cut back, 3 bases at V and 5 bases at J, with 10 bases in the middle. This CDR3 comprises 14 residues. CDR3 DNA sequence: TGTGCCACCAGCAGCGGACAGTCAAATGAAAAACTGTTTTTT. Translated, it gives CATSSGQSNEKLFF.

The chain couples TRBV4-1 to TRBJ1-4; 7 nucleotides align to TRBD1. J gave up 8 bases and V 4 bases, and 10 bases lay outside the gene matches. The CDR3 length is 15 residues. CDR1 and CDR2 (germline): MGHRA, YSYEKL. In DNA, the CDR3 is TGCGCCAGCAGCCTCAAAGGGGGCGCCCAGGAAAAACTGTTTTTT. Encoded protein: CASSLKGGAQEKLFF.

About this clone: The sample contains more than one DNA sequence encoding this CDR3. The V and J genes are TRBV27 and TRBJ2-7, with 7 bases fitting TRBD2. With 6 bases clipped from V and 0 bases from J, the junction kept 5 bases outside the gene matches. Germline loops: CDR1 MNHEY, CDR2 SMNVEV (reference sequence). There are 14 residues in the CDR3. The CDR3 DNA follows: TGTGCCAGCAGGGCTAGCGGTAGCTCCTACGAGCAGTACTTC. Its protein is CASRASGSSYEQYF.

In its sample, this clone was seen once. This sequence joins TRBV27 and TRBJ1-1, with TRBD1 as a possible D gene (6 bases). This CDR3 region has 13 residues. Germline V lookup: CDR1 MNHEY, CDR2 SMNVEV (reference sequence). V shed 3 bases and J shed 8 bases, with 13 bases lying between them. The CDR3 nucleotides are TGTGCCAGCAGTTTGGGGGCCCCATACGAAGCTTTCTTT. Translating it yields CASSLGAPYEAFF.

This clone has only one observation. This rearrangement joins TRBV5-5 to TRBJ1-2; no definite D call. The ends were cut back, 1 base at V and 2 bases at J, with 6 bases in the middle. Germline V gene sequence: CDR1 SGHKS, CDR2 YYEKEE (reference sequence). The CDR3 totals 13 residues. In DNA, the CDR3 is TGTGCCAGCAGCTTGTGGCAGAACTATGGCTACACCTTC. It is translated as CASSLWQNYGYTF.

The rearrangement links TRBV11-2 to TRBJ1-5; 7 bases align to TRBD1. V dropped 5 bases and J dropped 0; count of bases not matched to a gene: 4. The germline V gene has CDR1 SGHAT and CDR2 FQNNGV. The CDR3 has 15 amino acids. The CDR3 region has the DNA TGTGCCAGCAGCCAGGGACAGTATAGCAATCAGCCCCAGCATTTT. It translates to CASSQGQYSNQPQHF. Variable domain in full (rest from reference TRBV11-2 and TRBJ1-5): EAGVAQSPRYKIIEKRQSVAFWCNPISGHATLYWYQQILGQGPKLLIQFQNNGVVDDSQLPKDRFSAERLKGVDSTLKIQPAKLEDSAVYLCASSQGQYSNQPQHFGDGTRLSIL.

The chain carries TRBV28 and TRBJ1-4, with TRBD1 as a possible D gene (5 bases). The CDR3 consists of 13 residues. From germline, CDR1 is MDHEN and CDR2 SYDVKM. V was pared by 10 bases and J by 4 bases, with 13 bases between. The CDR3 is CATNGGINEKLFF. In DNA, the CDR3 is TGTGCCACCAATGGGGGGATTAATGAAAAACTGTTTTTT.

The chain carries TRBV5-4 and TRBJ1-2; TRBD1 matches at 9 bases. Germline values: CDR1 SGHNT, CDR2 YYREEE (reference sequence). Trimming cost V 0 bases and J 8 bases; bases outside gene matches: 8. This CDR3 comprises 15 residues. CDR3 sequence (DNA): TGTGCCAGCAGCTTGGACCTGACAGGGGGTGAGGGCTACACCTTC. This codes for CASSLDLTGGEGYTF.

This CDR3 reads CASSPPREEGANVLTF. CDR3 sequence (DNA): TGTGCCAGCAGCCCCCCCCGGGAGGAGGGGGCCAACGTCCTGACTTTC. The chain couples TRBV21-1 to TRBJ2-6; the table's D call TRBD2 went unverified against the DNA. TRBV21-1 is classified as a pseudogene. This CDR3 is 16 amino acids long.

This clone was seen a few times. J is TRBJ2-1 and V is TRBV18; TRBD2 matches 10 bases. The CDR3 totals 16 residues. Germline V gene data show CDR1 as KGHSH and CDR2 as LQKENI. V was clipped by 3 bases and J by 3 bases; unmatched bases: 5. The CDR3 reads CASSPSGRASYNEQFF. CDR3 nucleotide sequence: TGTGCCAGCTCACCGAGCGGGAGGGCCAGCTACAATGAGCAGTTCTTC.

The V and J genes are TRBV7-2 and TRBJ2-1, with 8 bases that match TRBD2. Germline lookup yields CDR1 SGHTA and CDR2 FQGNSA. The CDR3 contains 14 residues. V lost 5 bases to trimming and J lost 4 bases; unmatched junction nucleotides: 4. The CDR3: CASSVGGGYNEQFF. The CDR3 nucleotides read TGTGCCAGCAGCGTTGGCGGGGGGTACAATGAGCAGTTCTTC.

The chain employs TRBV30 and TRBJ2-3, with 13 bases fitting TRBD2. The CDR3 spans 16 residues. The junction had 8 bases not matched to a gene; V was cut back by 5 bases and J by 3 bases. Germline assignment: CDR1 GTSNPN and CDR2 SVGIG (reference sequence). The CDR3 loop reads CAWVGLAGVLTDTQYF. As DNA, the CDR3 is TGTGCCTGGGTTGGACTAGCGGGAGTGTTGACAGATACGCAGTATTTT.

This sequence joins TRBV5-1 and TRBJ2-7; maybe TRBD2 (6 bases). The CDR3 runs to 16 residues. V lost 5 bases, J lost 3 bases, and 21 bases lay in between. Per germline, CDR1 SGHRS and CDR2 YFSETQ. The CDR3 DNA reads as TGCGCCAGCAGTCTGGAGGGTGGCAGTTACTTCTACGAGCAGTACTTC. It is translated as CASSLEGGSYFYEQYF.

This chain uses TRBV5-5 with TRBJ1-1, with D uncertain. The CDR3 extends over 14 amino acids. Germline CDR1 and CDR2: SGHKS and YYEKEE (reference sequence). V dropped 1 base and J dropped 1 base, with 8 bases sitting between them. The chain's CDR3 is CASSLLGWNTEAFF. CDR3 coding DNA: TGTGCCAGCAGCTTGTTGGGCTGGAACACTGAAGCTTTCTTT. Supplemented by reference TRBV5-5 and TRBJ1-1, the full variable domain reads DAGVTQSPTHLIKTRGQQVTLRCSPISGHKSVSWYQQVLGQGPQFIFQYYEKEERGRGNFPDRFSARQFPNYSSELNVNALLLGDSALYLCASSLLGWNTEAFFGQGTRLTVV.

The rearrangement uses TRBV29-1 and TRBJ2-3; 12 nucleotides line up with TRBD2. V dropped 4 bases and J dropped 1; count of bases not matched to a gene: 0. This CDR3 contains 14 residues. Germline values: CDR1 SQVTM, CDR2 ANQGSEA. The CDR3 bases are TGCAGCGTTGGGACTAGCGGGGGCACAGATACGCAGTATTTT. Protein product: CSVGTSGGTDTQYF.

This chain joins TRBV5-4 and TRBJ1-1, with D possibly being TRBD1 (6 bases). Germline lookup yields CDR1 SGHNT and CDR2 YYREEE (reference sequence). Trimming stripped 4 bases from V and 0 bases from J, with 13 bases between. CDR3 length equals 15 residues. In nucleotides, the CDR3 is TGTGCCAGCAGCCCGGGGGGCAGACTGAACACTGAAGCTTTCTTT. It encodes CASSPGGRLNTEAFF.

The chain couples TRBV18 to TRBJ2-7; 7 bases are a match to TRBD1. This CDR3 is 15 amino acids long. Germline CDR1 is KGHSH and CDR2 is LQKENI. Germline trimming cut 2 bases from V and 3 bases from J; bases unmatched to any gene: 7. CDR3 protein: CASSPEGAYGYEQYF. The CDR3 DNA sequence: TGTGCCAGCTCACCAGAGGGGGCATACGGCTACGAGCAGTACTTC.

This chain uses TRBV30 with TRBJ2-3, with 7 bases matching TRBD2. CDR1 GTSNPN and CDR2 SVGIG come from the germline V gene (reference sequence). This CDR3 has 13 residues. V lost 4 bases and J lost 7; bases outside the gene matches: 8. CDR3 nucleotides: TGTGCCTGGACCCAGGCCGGGGGGAATACGCAGTATTTT. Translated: CAWTQAGGNTQYF.

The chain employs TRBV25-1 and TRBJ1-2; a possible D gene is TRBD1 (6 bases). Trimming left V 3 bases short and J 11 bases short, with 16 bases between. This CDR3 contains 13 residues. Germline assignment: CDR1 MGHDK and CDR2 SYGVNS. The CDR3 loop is CASSEENRDQYTF. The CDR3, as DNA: TGTGCCAGCAGTGAGGAAAACAGGGATCAGTACACCTTC.